This paragraph reports one T cell receptor beta chain. There is no known antigen for this receptor. Per-base quality was not reported, and no clone a single base away is much larger than it. The germline V gene supplies CDR1 MNHEY and CDR2 SVGAGI. The CDR3 covers 14 residues, taking in both the cysteine and the phenylalanine. Just CDR3 DNA is preserved here, 42 bases in frame from base 1. Compared with germline, V lacks 6 bases and J lacks 6 bases; bases without a gene match: 5. This entry belongs to a study of T-cell memory formation after mild COVID-19 (dated by TCRdb to the early 2020s). Regarding the research as a whole: TCR sequence clusters from the two donors were largely donor specific. T-cell clones expanding and contracting after mild COVID-19 in a couple of donors were tracked by longitudinal TCRalpha and TCRbeta repertoire sequencing. The cohort comprised two young, previously healthy adult volunteers, one female and one male. The investigation overall reported the following: Balanced CD4/CD8 phenotypes were observed for clones contracting from day 15 to 85, whereas a bias towards CD4+ was observed for a second wave of clones expanding from day 15 to 37. Some responding clones were found in pre-infection memory, which suggests that pre-existing cross-reactive memory T cells took part in the SARS-CoV-2 response. The study included only two mild cases, and larger cohorts that include severe cases with pre-infection samples were judged to be necessary. Contracting CD4+ clones turned up mainly in the CM and EM memory subsets, whereas EMRA was where CD8+ clones were enriched. SARS-CoV-2 specificity of the second-wave clones peaking on day 37 was not confirmed.

Sequencing was performed on an Illumina NovaSeq 6000. cDNA libraries for TCRalpha and TCRbeta were prepared by 5'RACE using constant-segment primers, with sample barcodes and unique molecular identifiers added. Trizol reagent was used to extract RNA from every sample. Library amplification was performed in two PCR steps, and a second sample barcode and Illumina TruSeq adapters were introduced in the second step. The libraries were sequenced on an Illumina NovaSeq using 2 x 150 bp paired-end reads. In the original analysis: The reads were demultiplexed and collapsed into UMI-guided consensus sequences using migec v1.2.7. With mixcr v2.1.11, UMI consensuses were aligned to TRA and TRB V and J templates and assembled into clonotypes. A clonotype was counted as expanded or contracted only when both edgeR and NoisET called the clonotype significant, with the noise models trained on biological replicates. For edgeR calls, a false discovery rate-adjusted p below 0.01 and a log2 fold-change threshold of 1 were applied. PCA with hierarchical clustering of max-normalized trajectories of the 1000 most abundant clonotypes was used as exploratory dynamics analysis. Each responding clone was given a CD4 or CD8 phenotype based on the CD4+ and CD8+ repertoires, which had been sequenced separately. TCRdb ran its own pipeline on the public reads, namely fastp trimming at Q25 and MiXCR clone calling, and kept in-frame beta chains. Entries are consolidated by CDR3 protein sequence, retaining the most common genes and DNA. The V and J calls follow TCRdb's processing rather than the paper's. The sample yields approximately 270,000 distinct CDR3 sequences; around 15% were counted once. The biggest ten clones account for approximately 25% of the sample.

PBMCs were isolated by Ficoll-Paque density gradient centrifugation. The chain is encoded by TRBV6-5 joined to TRBJ1-6, and TRBD1 matches 7 of the central bases. Material: PBMCs or a T cell subset sorted from them (not recorded which). The clonotype originates from a young man who had mild COVID-19 (a few samples of this study predate the infection). The sample titles of this study are shuffled in the database, so cell type and time point are left out; the donor was told from shared clones. The CDR3 is CASRFGTANSPLHF. The DNA sequence is as follows: TGTGCCAGCAGATTCGGGACAGCTAATTCACCCCTCCACTTT.